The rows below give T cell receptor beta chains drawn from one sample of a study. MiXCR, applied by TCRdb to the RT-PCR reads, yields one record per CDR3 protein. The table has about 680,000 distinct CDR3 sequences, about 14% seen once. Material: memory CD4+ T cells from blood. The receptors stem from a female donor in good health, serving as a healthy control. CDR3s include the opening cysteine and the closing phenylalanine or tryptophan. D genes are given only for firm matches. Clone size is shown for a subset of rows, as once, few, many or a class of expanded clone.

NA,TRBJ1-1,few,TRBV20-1,TGCAGTGCTAGTGGCAACCTAGTGGGAGCTTTCTTT,CSASGNLVGAFF
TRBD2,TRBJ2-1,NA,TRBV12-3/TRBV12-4,TGTGCCAGCAGTGGGACTAGCGGACCCGCCAACTACAATGAGCAGTTCTTC,CASSGTSGPANYNEQFF
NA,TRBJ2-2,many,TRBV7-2,TGTGCCAGCAGCCCTGCGCGAGCCACCGGGGAGCTGTTTTTT,CASSPARATGELFF
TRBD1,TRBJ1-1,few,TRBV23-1,TGCGCCAGCAGTCAAGTCCCGGGACAGGGGAGGGCTCCCATGAACACTGAAGCTTTCTTT,CASSQVPGQGRAPMNTEAFF
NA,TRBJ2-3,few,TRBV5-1,TGCGCCAGCAGCTTAAGGCCAACAGCGGGCACAGATACGCAGTATTTT,CASSLRPTAGTDTQYF
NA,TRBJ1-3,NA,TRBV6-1,TGTGCCAGCAGCCCACGCGGAGGGGTCACCTCTGGAAACACCATATATTTT,CASSPRGGVTSGNTIYF
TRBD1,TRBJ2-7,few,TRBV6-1,TGTGCCAGCAGTGAGGGACAGGGCACCTCCTACGAGCAGTACTTC,CASSEGQGTSYEQYF
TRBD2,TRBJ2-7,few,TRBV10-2,TGCGCCAGCAGCGCCGCGGCGGGACTAACCTTATACGAGCAGTACTTC,CASSAAAGLTLYEQYF
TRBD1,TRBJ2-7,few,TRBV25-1,TGTGCCAGCAGTACAGGGGTTCGGGGCGAGCAGTACTTC,CASSTGVRGEQYF
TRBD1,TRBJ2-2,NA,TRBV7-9,TGTGCCAGCAGCCCTTGGGGACAGGTCGGGACCGGGGAGCTGTTTTTT,CASSPWGQVGTGELFF
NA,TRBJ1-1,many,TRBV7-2,TGTGCCAGCAGCTTATCGGGCAACACTGAAGCTTTCTTT,CASSLSGNTEAFF
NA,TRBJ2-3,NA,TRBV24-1,TGTGCCACCAGTGATCCCGGCACAGAGCCGGATACGCAGTATTTT,CATSDPGTEPDTQYF
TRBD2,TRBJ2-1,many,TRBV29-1,TGCAGCGGCATGACTAGCGGGAACCACAATGAGCAGTTCTTC,CSGMTSGNHNEQFF
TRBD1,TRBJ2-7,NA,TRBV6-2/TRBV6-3,TGTGCCAGCACCAGAGGACAGGGTGGATCTCGCGAGCAGTACTTC,CASTRGQGGSREQYF
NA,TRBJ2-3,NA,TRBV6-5,TGTGCCAGCAGCTTAGGGGATAACGCAGATACGCAGTATTTT,CASSLGDNADTQYF
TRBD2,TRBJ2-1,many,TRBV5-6,TGTGCCAGCAGCCGGGGACTAGCGGGGGTGGGGGGTTACAATGAGCAGTTCTTC,CASSRGLAGVGGYNEQFF
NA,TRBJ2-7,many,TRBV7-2,TGTGCCAGCAGCTTAGCCGACCTAGAGGCGTACGAGCAGTACTTC,CASSLADLEAYEQYF
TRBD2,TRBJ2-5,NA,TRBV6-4,TGTGCCAGCAGTGGCCTCGGGACTAGCGGACAAGAGACCCAGTACTTC,CASSGLGTSGQETQYF
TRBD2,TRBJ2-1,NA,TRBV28,TGTGCCTCGGGAGAGGCTAGCGGGAGTAAGTTGAATGAGCAGTTCTTC,CASGEASGSKLNEQFF
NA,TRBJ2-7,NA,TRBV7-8,TGTGCCAGCAGCTTCGGGCCGGAGAAGGTCCAGTACTTC,CASSFGPEKVQYF
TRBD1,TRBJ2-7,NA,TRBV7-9,TGTGCCAGCAGCGGGACAGGGAGTATTACCTACGAGCAGTACTTC,CASSGTGSITYEQYF